The source of this TCR beta chain is a study of blood T cell repertoires in COVID-19. Study in general: From T cells, B-cell-depleted T cells, or PBMCs came the material, which was cDNA or gDNA.

Deletions cut 5 bases from V and 6 bases from J, with 24 bases between. This CDR3 comprises 16 residues. This clone was seen a few times. Per the original methods: It was from reference gene primer amplification that nucleated cell counts were estimated. Profiled with immunoSEQ multiplex PCR; TCRdb holds only in-frame clones, not every one. V and J calls and clone size are as listed in that table; D and trimming were resolved from the DNA. The sample carries around 130,000 clones, around 84% recorded once. Ages ranged from 18 to 89 years, with residence in 24 US areas. Sequenced sample: PBMCs or T cells enriched from blood (not recorded which). The sequence was obtained from a man between 40 and 49 years old with acute COVID-19. V is TRBV5-3 and J is TRBJ2-7, with a possible D match to TRBD1 (6 bases). TRBV5-3 is known as an ORF, though its function is uncertain. This CDR3 is CARSDPRGSPTGEQYF. The CDR3, as DNA: TGTGCCAGAAGTGATCCCAGGGGAAGCCCAACGGGCGAGCAGTACTTC.